By sample share, the clone carrying this T cell receptor (beta chain) is medium-sized (0.01 to 0.1%). The antigen is not known. This specimen comes from a study of cytomegalovirus exposure and HLA in healthy donors. Study-wide findings and caveats: The investigators catalogued 150 to 200 TCR beta chains as cytomegalovirus-associated.

PCR involved 60 Vbeta and 13 Jbeta primers. Sequencing used immunoSEQ multiplex PCR; TCRdb keeps in-frame clones, though not all of them. Altogether 130,000 or so clones are present, under 10% being singletons, with the ten largest covering around 7%. V lost 5 bases and J lost 5, with 9 bases in between. The CDR3 runs to 11 residues. In germline, CDR1 is SQVTM, CDR2 ANQGSEA. The V and J genes are TRBV29-1 and TRBJ1-1; D may be TRBD1 (6 bases). The sample comprised PBMCs. This receptor was identified in a woman aged 40 to 50 in good health and CMV-seropositive. CDR3 nucleotides: TGCAGCGTTAGTACAGGGACTGAAGCTTTCTTT. Amino acid sequence: CSVSTGTEAFF. The variable domain in full, completed from reference TRBV29-1 and TRBJ1-1, reads SAVISQKPSRDICQRGTSLTIQCQVDSQVTMMFWYRQQPGQSLTLIATANQGSEATYESGFVIDKFPISRPNLTFSTLTVSNMSPEDSSIYLCSVSTGTEAFFGQGTRLTVV.